The clone carrying this T cell receptor beta chain was recorded many times. This record belongs to a study of neurological immune-mediated disorders. Unmatched junction bases numbered 2, after V lost 4 bases and J lost 0 bases. This CDR3 comprises 15 residues. Germline CDR1 reads SGHRS; CDR2 reads YFSETQ. The time point here: longitudinal time-point 1 (baseline). TCRdb itself ran the 5' RACE reads through MiXCR, one entry per CDR3 protein. This table has around 71,000 distinct CDR3 sequences, roughly 13% appearing once. Sequencing was performed on PBMCs. The chain joins TRBV5-1 to TRBJ2-1; 9 nucleotides match TRBD2. The receptor comes from a female donor with HTLV-1-associated myelopathy (HAM/TSP). CDR3 bases: TGCGCCAGCAGCATGACTAGCGGCTCCTACAATGAGCAGTTCTTC. Translation gives CASSMTSGSYNEQFF.